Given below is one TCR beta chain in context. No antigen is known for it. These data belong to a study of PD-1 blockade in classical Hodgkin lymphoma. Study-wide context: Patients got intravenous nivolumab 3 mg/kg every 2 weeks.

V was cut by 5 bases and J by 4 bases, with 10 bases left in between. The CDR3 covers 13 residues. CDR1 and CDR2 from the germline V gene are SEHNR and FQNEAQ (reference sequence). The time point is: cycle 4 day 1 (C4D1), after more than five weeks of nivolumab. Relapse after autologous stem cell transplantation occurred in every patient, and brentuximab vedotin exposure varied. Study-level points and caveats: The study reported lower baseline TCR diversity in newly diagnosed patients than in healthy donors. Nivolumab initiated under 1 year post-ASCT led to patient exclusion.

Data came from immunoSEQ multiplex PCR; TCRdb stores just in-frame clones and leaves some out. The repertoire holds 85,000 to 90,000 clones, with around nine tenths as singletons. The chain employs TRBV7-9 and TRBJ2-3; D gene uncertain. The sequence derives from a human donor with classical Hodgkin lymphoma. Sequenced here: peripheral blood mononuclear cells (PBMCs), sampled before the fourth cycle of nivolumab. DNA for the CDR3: TGTGCCAGCAGCCCCAAGGGCCCAGATACGCAGTATTTT. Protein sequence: CASSPKGPDTQYF.